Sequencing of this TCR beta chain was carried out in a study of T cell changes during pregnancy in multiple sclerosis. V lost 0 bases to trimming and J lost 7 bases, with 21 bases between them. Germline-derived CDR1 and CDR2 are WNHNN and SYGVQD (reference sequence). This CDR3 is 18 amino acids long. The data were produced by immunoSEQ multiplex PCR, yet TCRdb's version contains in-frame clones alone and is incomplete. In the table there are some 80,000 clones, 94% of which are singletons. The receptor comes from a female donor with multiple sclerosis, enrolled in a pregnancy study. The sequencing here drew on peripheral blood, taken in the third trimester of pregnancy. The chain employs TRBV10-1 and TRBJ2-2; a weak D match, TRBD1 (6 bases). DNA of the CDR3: TGCGCCAGCAGTGAGTCGTCGCTACGGGACACCCGCTTCGGGGAGCTGTTTTTT. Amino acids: CASSESSLRDTRFGELFF.